This TCR beta chain was observed in a study of PD-1 blockade in classical Hodgkin lymphoma. Overall study results and limits: Patients who initiated nivolumab within 1 year of ASCT were excluded. Significantly greater TCR diversity emerged by C4D1 in CD4+ cells but not CD8+ cells.

The data were produced by immunoSEQ multiplex PCR, yet TCRdb's version contains in-frame clones alone and is incomplete. This table has about 4,200 clones, around 80% appearing once. In every patient, relapse followed autologous stem cell transplantation, while exposure to brentuximab vedotin differed. This CDR3 comprises 16 residues. The J segment lost 5 bases and the V segment lost 3 bases, leaving 10 bases of the junction unmatched. Germline V CDR1 and CDR2: LNHDA, SQIVND (reference sequence). Worth noting for this clone: The antigen is undetermined.

Sequences were derived from peripheral blood mononuclear cells (PBMCs), sampled at baseline. The clonotype was recovered from a human donor with classical Hodgkin lymphoma. This sequence joins TRBV19 and TRBJ2-7; 10 nucleotides match TRBD2. The CDR3 loop is CASSIGGASGRDEQYF. The CDR3 DNA follows: TGTGCCAGTAGTATTGGGGGAGCTAGCGGGAGAGACGAGCAGTACTTC.